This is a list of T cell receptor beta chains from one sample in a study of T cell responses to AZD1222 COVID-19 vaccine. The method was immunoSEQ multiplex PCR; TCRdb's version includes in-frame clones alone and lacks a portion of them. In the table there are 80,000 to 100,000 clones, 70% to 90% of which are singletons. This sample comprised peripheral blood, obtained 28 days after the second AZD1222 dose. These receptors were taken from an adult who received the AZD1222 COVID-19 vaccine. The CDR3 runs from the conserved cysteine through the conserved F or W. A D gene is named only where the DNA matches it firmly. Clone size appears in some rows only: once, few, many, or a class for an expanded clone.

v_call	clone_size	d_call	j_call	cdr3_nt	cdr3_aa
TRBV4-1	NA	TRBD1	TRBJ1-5	TGCGCCAGCAGCCCTACAATCATTAGGGGGCCCGGTCAGCCCCAGCATTTT	CASSPTIIRGPGQPQHF
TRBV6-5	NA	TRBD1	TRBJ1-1	TGTGCCAGCAGTACCCGGACAGGGCTGAACACTGAAGCTTTCTTT	CASSTRTGLNTEAFF
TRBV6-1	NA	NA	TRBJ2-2	TGTGCCAGCAGTGAGGGGGCAGCGGGGGAGCTGTTTTTT	CASSEGAAGELFF
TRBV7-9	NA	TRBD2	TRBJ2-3	TGTGCCAGCAGCTTAGGACTAGCGGGGCCGACAGATACGCAGTATTTT	CASSLGLAGPTDTQYF
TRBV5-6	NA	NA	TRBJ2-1	TGTGCCAGCAGCGTTTCAACAGCTCCATACAATGAGCAGTTCTTC	CASSVSTAPYNEQFF
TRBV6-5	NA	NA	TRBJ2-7	TGTGCCAGCAGTTACTCCTATGCAGGGTCAACCTACGAGCAGTACTTC	CASSYSYAGSTYEQYF
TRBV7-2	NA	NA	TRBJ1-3	TGTGCCAGCAGCCCCAACATGGGACCTGGAAACACCATATATTTT	CASSPNMGPGNTIYF
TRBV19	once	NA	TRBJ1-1	TGTGCCAGTAGTTGGGGGGTTAGAGGACGCGGCACTGAAGCTTTCTTT	CASSWGVRGRGTEAFF
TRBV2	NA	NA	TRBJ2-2	TGTGCCAGCAGTGAAGCGCTTTACAGGAATTTCGGTGGTCTAGACAGGAGGAACACCGGGGAGCTGTTTTTT	CASSEALYRNFGGLDRRNTGELFF
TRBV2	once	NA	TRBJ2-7	TGTGCCAGCAGTGAGAACAGGTACGAGCAGTACTTC	CASSENRYEQYF
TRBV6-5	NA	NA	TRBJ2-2	TGTGCCAGCAGTTACTCCGATTTCGGGGAGCTGTTTTTT	CASSYSDFGELFF
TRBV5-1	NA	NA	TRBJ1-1	TGCGCCAGCAGCTTGTTGGCCAGATCGAACACTGAAGCTTTCTTT	CASSLLARSNTEAFF
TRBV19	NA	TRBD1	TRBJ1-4	TGTGCCAGTAGTCCGCGGACAGGCTTTAATGAAAAACTGTTTTTT	CASSPRTGFNEKLFF
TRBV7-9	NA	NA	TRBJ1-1	TGTGCCAGCAGCTTTACATTGAACACTGAAGCTTTCTTT	CASSFTLNTEAFF
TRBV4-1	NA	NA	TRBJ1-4	TGCGCCAGCAGCCTTCATAAGGGTAGTACTAATGAAAAACTGTTTTTT	CASSLHKGSTNEKLFF
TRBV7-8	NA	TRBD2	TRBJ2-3	TGTGCCAGCAGCTTTTCCCTTGCGGGAGGCACAGATACGCAGTATTTT	CASSFSLAGGTDTQYF
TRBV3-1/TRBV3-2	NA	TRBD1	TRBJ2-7	TGTGCCAGCAGCCCACAACCCTCCGGACAGGGCCTCTCCTACGAGCAGTACTTC	CASSPQPSGQGLSYEQYF
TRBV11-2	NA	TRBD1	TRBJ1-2	TGTGCCAGCAGCTCACCCCTGGGACAGGCCCAGGTCTATGGCTACACCTTC	CASSSPLGQAQVYGYTF
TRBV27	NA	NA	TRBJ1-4	TGTGCCAGCAGGGGGACCCTGGGTACTGAAAAACTGTTTTTT	CASRGTLGTEKLFF
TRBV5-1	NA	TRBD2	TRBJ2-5	TGCGCCAGCAGCCCGAATGGACTAGCGGGGCAAGAGACCCAGTACTTC	CASSPNGLAGQETQYF
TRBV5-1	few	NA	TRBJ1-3	TGCGCCAGCAGCAACTCACCCAACTCTGGAAACACCATATATTTT	CASSNSPNSGNTIYF
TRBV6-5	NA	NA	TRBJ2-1	TGTGCCAGCAGTCGGACTGGGAGCTCCTACAATGAGCAGTTCTTC	CASSRTGSSYNEQFF
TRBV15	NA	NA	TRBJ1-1	TGTGCCACCAGCAGAGATTTGGGAGGCACTGAAGCTTTCTTT	CATSRDLGGTEAFF
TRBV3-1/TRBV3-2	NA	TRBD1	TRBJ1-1	TGTGCCAGCAGCCAAGGACAGGGGTTTGAAGCTTTCTTT	CASSQGQGFEAFF
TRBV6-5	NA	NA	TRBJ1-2	TGTGCCAGCAGGGGGGTGGGAGAATATGGCTACACCTTC	CASRGVGEYGYTF
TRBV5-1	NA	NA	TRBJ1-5	TGCGCCAGCAGCTTGGCAGGCTATAGCAATCAGCCCCAGCATTTT	CASSLAGYSNQPQHF
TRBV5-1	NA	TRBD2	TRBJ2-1	TGCGCCAGCAGCATTAGCGGGGAGCTTTACAATGAGCAGTTCTTC	CASSISGELYNEQFF
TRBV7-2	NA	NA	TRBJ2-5	TGTGCCAGCAGGAGAGGACAGTCTCAAGAGACCCAGTACTTC	CASRRGQSQETQYF
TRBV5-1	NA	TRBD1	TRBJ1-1	TGCGCCAGCAGCCTCACCGGGACAGGGGTTGGCACTGAAGCTTTCTTT	CASSLTGTGVGTEAFF
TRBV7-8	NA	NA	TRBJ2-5	TGTGCCAGCAGCTTAGGGGAGGACGAGACCCAGTACTTC	CASSLGEDETQYF
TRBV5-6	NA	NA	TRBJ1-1	TGTGCCAGCAGCTTGGTCTGGACAGAGAACACTGAAGCTTTCTTT	CASSLVWTENTEAFF
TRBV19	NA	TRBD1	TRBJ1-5	TGTGCCAGTACGAAGGACAGGGTCGGTTATAGCAATCAGCCCCAGCATTTT	CASTKDRVGYSNQPQHF
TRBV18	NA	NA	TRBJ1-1	TGTGCCAGCTCACCACCCTGGGGCACTAACACTGAAGCTTTCTTT	CASSPPWGTNTEAFF
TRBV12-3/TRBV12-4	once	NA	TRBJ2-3	TGTGCCAGCAGTTTGTCCTACGCCTGGGCGCAGTATTTT	CASSLSYAWAQYF
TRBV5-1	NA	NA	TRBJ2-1	TGCGCCAGCAGCCACGGGACACGAAGAAAATACAATGAGCAGTTCTTC	CASSHGTRRKYNEQFF
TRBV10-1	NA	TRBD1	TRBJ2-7	TGCGCCAGCAGTGAACCGGGACAGGGGGCCCACGAGCAGTACTTC	CASSEPGQGAHEQYF
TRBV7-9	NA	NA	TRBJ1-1	TGTGCCAGCAGCGACTTTGGGGGACACACTGAAGCTTTCTTT	CASSDFGGHTEAFF
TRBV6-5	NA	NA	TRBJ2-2	TGTGCCAGTTCCCTGGGGCCGAACACCGGGGAGCTGTTTTTT	CASSLGPNTGELFF
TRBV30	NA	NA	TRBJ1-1	TGTGCCTGGAGCCGCCTCGCGATTTTGGCTGAAGCTTTCTTT	CAWSRLAILAEAFF
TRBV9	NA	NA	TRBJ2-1	TGTGCCAGCAGCGTATGGGGAGATGAGCAGTTCTTC	CASSVWGDEQFF
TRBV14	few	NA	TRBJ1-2	TGTGCCAGCAGCCAAGGTATACCCCCCTATGGCTACACCTTC	CASSQGIPPYGYTF
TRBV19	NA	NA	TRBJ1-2	TGTGCCAGTAGTATCAGCAGGGCAATGGAGGGCTACACCTTC	CASSISRAMEGYTF
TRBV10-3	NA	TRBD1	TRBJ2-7	TGTGCCATCAGTGAGGGGGACGGGACAGGGTTCGAGCAGTACTTC	CAISEGDGTGFEQYF
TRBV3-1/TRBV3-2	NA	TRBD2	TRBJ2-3	TGTGCCAGCAGCCCGCGACTAGCGCCAATGGCAGGTGATACGCAGTATTTT	CASSPRLAPMAGDTQYF
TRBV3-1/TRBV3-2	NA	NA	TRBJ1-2	TGTGCCAGCAGCCGGGGAGATAATTATGGCTACACCTTC	CASSRGDNYGYTF
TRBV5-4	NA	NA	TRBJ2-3	TGTGCCAGCAGCTTGCCACTAGGGGATACGCAGTATTTT	CASSLPLGDTQYF
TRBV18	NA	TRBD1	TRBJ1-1	TGTGCCAGCTCACCTAGCGACAGGGACACTGAAGCTTTCTTT	CASSPSDRDTEAFF
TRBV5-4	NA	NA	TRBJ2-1	TGTGCCAGCAGCTTGGAGGTTTCGAGGAATGAGCAGTTCTTC	CASSLEVSRNEQFF
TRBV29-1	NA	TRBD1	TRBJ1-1	TGCAGCGTTGGACAGGGGCCTGAAGCTTTCTTT	CSVGQGPEAFF
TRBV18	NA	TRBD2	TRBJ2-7	TGTGCCAGCTCGATTGGACTAGGCTACGAGCAGTACTTC	CASSIGLGYEQYF
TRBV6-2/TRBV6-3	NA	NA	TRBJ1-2	TGTGCCAGCAGTTCCGGACAGCTACCTTTTCTCCCCAGTCCCGACACCTTC	CASSSGQLPFLPSPDTF
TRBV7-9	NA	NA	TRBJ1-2	TGTGCCAGCAGTCCTAGTGGGGCCCCGGGGGGCTATGGCTACACCTTC	CASSPSGAPGGYGYTF
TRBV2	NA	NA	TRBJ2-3	TGTGCCGGTAGTCGAAGGGGGTCAGATACGCAGTATTTT	CAGSRRGSDTQYF
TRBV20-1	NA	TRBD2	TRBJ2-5	TGCAGTGCGAGTAGCGGGGGGCACCAAGAGACCCAGTACTTC	CSASSGGHQETQYF
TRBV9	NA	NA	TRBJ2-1	TGTGCCAGCAGCCACGGGGGCGGCTCCTACAATGAGCAGTTCTTC	CASSHGGGSYNEQFF